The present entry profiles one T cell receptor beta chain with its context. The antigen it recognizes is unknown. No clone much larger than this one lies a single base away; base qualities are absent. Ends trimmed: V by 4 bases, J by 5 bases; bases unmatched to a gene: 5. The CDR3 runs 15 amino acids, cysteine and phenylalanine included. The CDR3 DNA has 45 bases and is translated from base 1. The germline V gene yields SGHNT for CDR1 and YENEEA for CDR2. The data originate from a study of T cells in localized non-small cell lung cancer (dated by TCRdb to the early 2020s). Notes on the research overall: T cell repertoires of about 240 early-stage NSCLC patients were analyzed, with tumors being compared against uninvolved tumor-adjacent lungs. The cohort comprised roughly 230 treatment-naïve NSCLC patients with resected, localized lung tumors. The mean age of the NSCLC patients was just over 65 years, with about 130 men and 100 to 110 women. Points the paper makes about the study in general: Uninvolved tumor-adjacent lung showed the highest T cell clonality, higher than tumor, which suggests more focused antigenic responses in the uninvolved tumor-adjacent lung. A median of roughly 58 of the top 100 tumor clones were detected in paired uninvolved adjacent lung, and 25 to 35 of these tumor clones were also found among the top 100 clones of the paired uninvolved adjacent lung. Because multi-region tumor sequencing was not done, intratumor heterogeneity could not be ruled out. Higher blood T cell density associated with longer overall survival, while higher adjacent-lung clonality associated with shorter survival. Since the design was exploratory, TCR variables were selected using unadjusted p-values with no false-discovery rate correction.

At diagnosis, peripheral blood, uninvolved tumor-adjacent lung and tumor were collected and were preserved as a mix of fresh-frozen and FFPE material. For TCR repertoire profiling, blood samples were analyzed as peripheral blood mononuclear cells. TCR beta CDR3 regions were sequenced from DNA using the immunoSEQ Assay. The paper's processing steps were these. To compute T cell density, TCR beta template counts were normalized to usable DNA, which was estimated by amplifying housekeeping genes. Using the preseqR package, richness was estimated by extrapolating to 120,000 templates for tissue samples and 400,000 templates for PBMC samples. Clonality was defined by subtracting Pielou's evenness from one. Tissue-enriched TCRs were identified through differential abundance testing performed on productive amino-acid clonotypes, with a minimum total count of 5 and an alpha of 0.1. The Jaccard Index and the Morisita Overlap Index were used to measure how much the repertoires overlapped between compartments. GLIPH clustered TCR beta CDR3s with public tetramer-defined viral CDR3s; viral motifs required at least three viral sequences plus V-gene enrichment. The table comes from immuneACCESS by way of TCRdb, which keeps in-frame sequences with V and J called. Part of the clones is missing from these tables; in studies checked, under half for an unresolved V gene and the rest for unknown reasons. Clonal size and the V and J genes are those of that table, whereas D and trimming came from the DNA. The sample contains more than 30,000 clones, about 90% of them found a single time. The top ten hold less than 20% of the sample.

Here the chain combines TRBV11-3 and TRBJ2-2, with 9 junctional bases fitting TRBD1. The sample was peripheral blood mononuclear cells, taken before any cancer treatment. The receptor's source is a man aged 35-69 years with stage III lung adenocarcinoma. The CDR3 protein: CASSYRTGETGELFF. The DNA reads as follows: TGTGCCAGCAGCTATAGGACAGGGGAAACCGGGGAGCTGTTTTTT. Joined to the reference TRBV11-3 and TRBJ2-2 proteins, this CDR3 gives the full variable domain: EAGVVQSPRYKIIEKKQPVAFWCNPISGHNTLYWYLQNLGQGPELLIRYENEEAVDDSQLPKDRFSAERLKGVDSTLKIQPAELGDSAVYLCASSYRTGETGELFFGEGSRLTVL.